The clone carrying this TCR beta chain was seen at least ten times. Its matching antigen is unknown. The CDR3 regions of TCR beta were amplified from RNA transcripts. HTBI primers were used for first-round RT-PCR of the TCR CDR3. A single record per CDR3 protein comes from TCRdb applying MiXCR to the multiplex PCR reads. This sample has more than 300,000 distinct CDR3 sequences; about a sixth occur once, and the top ten carry more than 30%. PBMCs stemmed from 10 ml fresh peripheral blood. Germline CDR1 reads MDHEN; CDR2 reads SYDVKM. CDR3 length: 21 amino acids. V shed 3 bases and J 5 bases; nucleotides not matched to a gene: 26. This sample is part of a study of T cells in Graves' hyperthyroidism and ophthalmopathy. Study findings and constraints: Ophthalmopathy was distinguished from stable hyperthyroidism by 13 V-J signatures. Most thyroid clonotypes expanded above 0.001 were also detected in blood. Ophthalmopathy got predicted by the model a median roughly 6.1 months before its onset.

This clonotype originated in a woman aged 30 to 39 with Graves' hyperthyroidism that later progressed to Graves' ophthalmopathy. The chain uses TRBV28 and TRBJ1-2; 8 nucleotides match TRBD1. Sample: blood. In DNA, the CDR3 is TGTGCCAGCAGTTTTCCTCAACGGGAGACAGGGGTTTGGGTTCATGATTATGGCTACACCTTC. It codes for CASSFPQRETGVWVHDYGYTF.